This T cell receptor beta chain was obtained from a study of T cell clones after liver transplantation (dated 2019 in TCRdb). In the study overall: The samples were obtained from ITN030ST, a randomized trial that attempted immunosuppression withdrawal within 2 years after liver transplantation. The study cohort included 8 liver transplant recipients, of whom 3 were classified as tolerant and 5 as non-tolerant. Tolerance was defined as complete immunosuppression withdrawal for at least one year with no rise in liver enzymes beyond twice the upper limit of normal. The subjects received no induction therapy and were kept on standard immunosuppression until randomization at 12-24 months post-transplant. Donor-reactive T cell clones were identified using TCRbeta sequencing after a pre-transplant mixed lymphocyte reaction and were then followed in post-transplant blood. Third party-reactive TCRbeta sequences from pre-transplant MLRs were also identified as an antigen-independent comparator for donor-reactive sequences. Of the eight recipients, a few were HCV-positive, while the remaining recipients had been transplanted for non-autoimmune, non-viral indications. Blood samples were collected pre-transplant, then pre-randomization ahead of withdrawal, and finally post-randomization once withdrawal had either been completed or failed. On the study overall, not on this receptor specifically: Because no allograft tissue specimens were available, donor-reactive T cells may have migrated into the graft instead of being deleted. In most of the 8 subjects, regardless of tolerance or HCV status, circulating donor-reactive CD4 TCRbeta sequences dropped significantly post-transplant. In a couple of subjects, low numbers of available donor cells limited the measurable donor-reactive repertoire. Once repertoire turnover was taken into account, donor-reactive detection showed a significant reduction for CD4 in 7 of 8 subjects and for CD8 in 8 of 8. A greater decline was seen for donor-reactive sequences than for third party-reactive sequences, suggesting partial antigen-specific deletion unrelated to withdrawal success. Because of small, heterogeneous patient numbers and non-standardized post-transplant time points, the conclusions were only preliminary.

Turning to this clone: This receptor's antigen is unknown. No qualities accompany the bases; no much larger clone lies one base away.

At the junction V is shortened by 5 bases and J by 4 bases, with 21 bases in between. Counted from cysteine to phenylalanine, this CDR3 has 16 amino acids. This entry keeps only the CDR3 DNA: 48 bases, framed from base 1. The germline V gene (reference sequence) supplies CDR1 MNHEY and CDR2 SMNVEV. High-throughput TCRbeta CDR3 sequencing of frozen genomic DNA was performed by immunoSEQ, including PCR amplification, mapping, bias correction and internal controls. Turning to the authors' computational methods: Only productive rearrangements were retained, and each unique TCRbeta sequence was defined by its CDR3 nucleotide sequence together with its V and J gene. Donor-reactive sequences required at least 5-fold expansion in CFSE-low cells versus unstimulated pre-transplant cells and at least 0.01% frequency. Minimum frequency thresholds were set for each subject on the basis of the unstimulated sample with the lowest template count, so that a detection power of at least 90% was ensured. Jensen-Shannon divergence between the top 1000 TCRbeta sequences post- versus pre-transplant served as the measure of repertoire turnover. Two-sided Fisher's exact tests were used to test for changes in how often donor-reactive sequences were detected. TCRdb obtained this table from immuneACCESS and retained in-frame rearrangements with V and J assigned. These tables miss some clones; where compared with another copy, unresolved V genes account for less than half of the shortfall, and the remainder is unexplained. Clone size and the V and J calls come from that table; the DNA yielded D and trimming. This sample is represented by around 6,000 clones; roughly 80% of them were singletons. Roughly a third of the sample rests with the top ten.

Read against the paper, the sample's time point label means: pre-transplant. Thawed unstimulated PBMCs were stained for CD3, CD4 and CD8 and FACS-sorted into CD3+CD4+ and CD3+CD8+ populations. Each of the 8 studied subjects was randomized to immunosuppression withdrawal. The Qiagen DNeasy Blood and Tissue Kit was used for genomic DNA isolation. Material: CD8+ T cells from blood, obtained before liver transplant. The receptor comes from a human donor who received a liver transplant. The chain couples TRBV27 to TRBJ2-7, with a tentative D gene TRBD1 over 5 matching bases. CDR3 protein: CASSPNSGHPMYEQYF. The nucleotide sequence is TGTGCCAGCAGTCCAAACTCCGGACACCCTATGTACGAGCAGTACTTC.